These 25 T cell receptor beta chains share one sample of origin, sequenced in a study of T cells after yellow fever vaccination. TCRdb reprocessed the 5' RACE reads via MiXCR and lists one record per CDR3 protein. Seen here are 340,000 or so distinct CDR3 sequences, under 15% observed once, and the top ten hold approximately 3.3%. Source: CD4+ T cells sorted from PBMCs, taken 15 days after the yellow fever booster vaccination. The origin of the receptors is a man in his late teens or twenties who received the YFV17D yellow fever vaccine.

This clonotype was seen a few times. The genes are TRBV6-5 and TRBJ1-2, with D unresolved. Germline V gene lookup returns CDR1 MNHEY and CDR2 SVGAGI. Trimming removed 5 bases from V and 7 bases from J, with 14 bases in between. This CDR3 comprises 13 residues. The CDR3 sequence: CASSERWEGGYTF. For the CDR3, the DNA is TGTGCCAGCAGTGAACGGTGGGAGGGTGGCTACACCTTC.

The chain couples TRBV10-3 to TRBJ1-2; the D gene is possibly TRBD1 (6 bases). Germline V gives CDR1 ENHRY, CDR2 SYGVKD. The CDR3 consists of 16 residues. The CDR3 region has the DNA TGTGACACCCGAGACTCGTGGATCGGGGGCGCGGGAGGCTACACCTTC. It yields the protein CDTRDSWIGGAGGYTF.

The V gene is TRBV7-6, the J gene TRBJ2-2; D unresolved. CDR3 size: 13 residues. The ends were cut back, 3 bases at V and 6 bases at J, with 8 bases in the middle. From germline, CDR1 is SGHVS and CDR2 FNYEAQ. The CDR3 nucleotides read TGTGCCAGCAGCTTGGCTATCCCCGGGGAGCTGTTTTTT. The encoded protein is CASSLAIPGELFF.

In its sample, this clonotype was seen once. The rearrangement uses TRBV7-3 and TRBJ2-1, with D possibly being TRBD2 (5 bases). The CDR3 is made up of 15 amino acids. V was clipped by 5 bases and J by 9 bases, with 20 bases between them. Germline values: CDR1 SGHTA, CDR2 FQGTGA. CDR3: CASSPRLGSVAEQFF. CDR3 DNA sequence: TGTGCCAGCAGCCCGCGTCTGGGGAGCGTCGCTGAGCAGTTCTTC.

This clonotype was counted only a few times. J is TRBJ2-3 and V is TRBV10-3, with 12 bases lining up with TRBD1. The CDR3 runs to 14 residues. V shed 6 bases, J shed 3 bases, and the junction held 1 base outside the gene matches. Germline lookup yields CDR1 ENHRY and CDR2 SYGVKD. For the CDR3, the DNA is TGTGCCATCAGGGGACAGGGGGCGACAGATACGCAGTATTTT. Protein product: CAIRGQGATDTQYF.

Only a few counts were recorded for this clonotype. CDR3 coding DNA: TGTGCCAGTAGTATTAACCCGGGGGCCTACGAGCAGTACTTC. Translated, it gives CASSINPGAYEQYF. This sequence joins TRBV19 and TRBJ2-7; D is possibly TRBD2 (6 bases). CDR1 LNHDA and CDR2 SQIVND come from the germline V gene (reference sequence). Deletions cut 3 bases from V and 2 bases from J, with 11 bases between. CDR3 length: 14 amino acids. Looking up the rest from reference TRBV19 and TRBJ2-7 gives the full variable domain: DGGITQSPKYLFRKEGQNVTLSCEQNLNHDAMYWYRQDPGQGLRLIYYSQIVNDFQKGDIAEGYSVSREKKESFPLTVTSAQKNPTAFYLCASSINPGAYEQYFGPGTRLTVT.

This clonotype was found many times. The rearrangement joins TRBV7-8 to TRBJ2-7; 14 bases map to TRBD2. CDR1 and CDR2 (germline): SGHVS, FQNEAQ. The CDR3 sequence is 17 residues long. J gave up 0 bases and V 4 bases, and 5 bases lay outside the gene matches. CDR3 sequence reads: CASSWTSGGTRSYEQYV. CDR3 DNA: TGTGCCAGCAGCTGGACTAGCGGGGGGACTCGCTCCTACGAGCAGTACGTC.

This clonotype was counted a few times. The chain couples TRBV5-8 to TRBJ2-3; 11 bases agree with TRBD2. The length of the CDR3 is 17 residues. The germline CDR1 and CDR2 sequences are SGHTS and YDEGEE. The V segment lost 0 bases and the J segment 1 base; nucleotides outside the gene matches: 4. CDR3 DNA: TGTGCCAGCAGCTTGGCGAAGACTAGCGGGGGCACAGATACGCAGTATTTT. Its translation: CASSLAKTSGGTDTQYF.

This clonotype was detected a few times. An end of the junction differs from the germline gene, which may be a read error. The genes are TRBV18 and TRBJ1-1; TRBD1 is a possible D gene (6 bases). CDR1 and CDR2 (germline): KGHSH, LQKENI. The CDR3 consists of 13 residues. The CDR3 here is CASSPRTVTEALF. DNA of the CDR3: TGTGCCAGCTCACCCCGGACAGTCACTGAAGCTTTATTT.

The J gene is TRBJ2-1, the V gene TRBV5-1, with D unresolved. The germline V gene encodes CDR1 SGHRS and CDR2 YFSETQ. The CDR3 covers 14 residues. V gave up 0 bases and J gave up 5 bases, with 9 bases separating them. The CDR3 nucleotides are TGCGCCAGCAGCTTGGACTTCCGGAACAATGAGCAGTTCTTC. Residues: CASSLDFRNNEQFF.

The V and J genes are TRBV3-1 and TRBJ2-6; no definite D call. This CDR3 has 15 residues. The germline V and J ends were trimmed by 5 bases and 0 bases, with 8 bases remaining between them. Germline CDR1 LGHDT, CDR2 YNNKEL (reference sequence). Here the CDR3 DNA reads TGTGCCAGCAGCGTGCACAGCTCTGGGGCCAACGTCCTGACTTTC. Protein product: CASSVHSSGANVLTF.

This rearrangement joins TRBV5-1 to TRBJ2-1; D not resolved. Trimming removed 4 bases at V and 6 bases at J, with 11 bases between. In germline, CDR1 is SGHRS, CDR2 YFSETQ. This CDR3 is built from 13 residues. CDR3 region: CASSHPASNEQFF. The CDR3 DNA sequence: TGCGCCAGCAGCCACCCAGCGTCCAATGAGCAGTTCTTC.

This clonotype was seen a handful of times. The CDR3: CASSFRQGVHEQFF. In nucleotides, the CDR3 is TGTGCCAGCAGCTTCCGACAGGGTGTACATGAGCAGTTCTTC. The chain couples TRBV7-2 to TRBJ2-1; 7 nucleotides agree with TRBD1. Losses at the gene ends were 3 bases for V and 8 bases for J; bases not matched to a gene: 7. The CDR3 loop spans 14 amino acids. The germline CDR1 and CDR2 sequences are SGHTA and FQGNSA.

The chain is built from TRBV7-9 and TRBJ2-1; TRBD1 matches at 9 bases. The CDR3 length is 16 residues. Germline values: CDR1 SEHNR, CDR2 FQNEAQ (reference sequence). J lost 7 bases, V lost 5 bases, and 12 bases had no gene match. The DNA of the CDR3 is TGTGCCAGCAGCCCCCCCGGGACAGGGTCAGGGAATGAGCAGTTCTTC. The encoded protein is CASSPPGTGSGNEQFF. The variable domain in full, completed from reference TRBV7-9 and TRBJ2-1, reads DTGVSQNPRHKITKRGQNVTFRCDPISEHNRLYWYRQTLGQGPEFLTYFQNEAQLEKSRLLSDRFSAERPKGSFSTLEIQRTEQGDSAMYLCASSPPGTGSGNEQFFGPGTRLTVL.

The chain is built from TRBV29-1 and TRBJ2-5; either TRBD1 or TRBD2 may supply D (6 bases each). Germline loops: CDR1 SQVTM, CDR2 ANQGSEA. Trimming removed 3 bases from V and 6 bases from J, with 20 bases in between. This CDR3 is built from 15 residues. Here the CDR3 DNA reads TGCAGCGTTGATATCACTGGGGGGCCAGAGAAGACCCAGTACTTC. Amino acids: CSVDITGGPEKTQYF. The full variable domain, rest sourced from reference TRBV29-1 and TRBJ2-5, is SAVISQKPSRDICQRGTSLTIQCQVDSQVTMMFWYRQQPGQSLTLIATANQGSEATYESGFVIDKFPISRPNLTFSTLTVSNMSPEDSSIYLCSVDITGGPEKTQYFGPGTRLLVL.

This clonotype was counted many times. V is TRBV5-1 and J is TRBJ2-3, with 7 bases matching TRBD2. The CDR3 sequence is 16 residues long. Germline V lookup: CDR1 SGHRS, CDR2 YFSETQ. The V gene end was trimmed by 0 bases and the J gene end by 3 bases; junction bases not matched to a gene: 7. CDR3 residues: CASSLDPAGLTDTQYF. The CDR3 DNA reads as TGCGCCAGCAGCTTGGATCCAGCGGGGTTAACAGATACGCAGTATTTT. The variable domain in full, completed from reference TRBV5-1 and TRBJ2-3, reads KAGVTQTPRYLIKTRGQQVTLSCSPISGHRSVSWYQQTPGQGLQFLFEYFSETQRNKGNFPGRFSGRQFSNSRSEMNVSTLELGDSALYLCASSLDPAGLTDTQYFGPGTRLTVL.

V is TRBV9 and J is TRBJ2-3; D not resolved. The CDR3 has 12 amino acids. V lost 7 bases to trimming and J lost 5 bases, with 11 bases between them. Germline V gene data show CDR1 as SGDLS and CDR2 as YYNGEE. The CDR3 loop is CASGLLRDTQYF. The CDR3 nucleotides are TGTGCCAGCGGCCTGCTTAGAGATACGCAGTATTTT.

This clonotype was counted only a few times. CDR3 DNA sequence: TGTGCCAGCAGGTCGGGACAGGCGGTGAAGGGGTTCTTC. This encodes CASRSGQAVKGFF. This chain uses TRBV28 with TRBJ2-1; 8 nucleotides agree with TRBD1. Unmatched junction bases numbered 13, after V lost 6 bases and J lost 15 bases. The CDR3 covers 13 residues. Germline loops: CDR1 MDHEN, CDR2 SYDVKM.

This clonotype was counted many times. The chain combines TRBV4-3 with TRBJ2-5; D is tentatively TRBD1 or TRBD2 (5 bases each). Trimming removed 1 base at V and 2 bases at J, with 14 bases between. Germline V CDR1 and CDR2: LGHNA, YSLEER. The CDR3 extends over 16 amino acids. CDR3 nucleotides: TGCGCCAGCAGCCAAGGGGTAGGCAGGGAGCAAGAGACCCAGTACTTC. Its protein is CASSQGVGREQETQYF.

A few counts support this clonotype. The rearrangement links TRBV7-3 to TRBJ2-7; 14 bases map to TRBD2. With 3 bases clipped from V and 2 bases from J, the junction kept 12 bases outside the gene matches. Germline CDR1 reads SGHTA; CDR2 reads FQGTGA. The CDR3 is 19 amino acids. The CDR3, as DNA: TGTGCCAGCAGCTTTAAGACTAGCGGGGGGGCACGGCCCGCCTACGAGCAGTACGTC. As protein: CASSFKTSGGARPAYEQYV.

This chain uses TRBV2 with TRBJ2-3; TRBD2 might be the D (6 bases). CDR3 length: 14 amino acids. V was pared by 5 bases and J by 5 bases, with 14 bases between. Germline CDR1 reads SNHLY; CDR2 reads FYNNEI. This CDR3 reads CASSLTHGGDTQYF. CDR3 DNA sequence: TGTGCCAGCAGTCTTACACACGGGGGAGATACGCAGTATTTT.

This clonotype was seen only a few times. The chain couples TRBV5-1 to TRBJ2-1; unclear D gene. Germline assignment: CDR1 SGHRS and CDR2 YFSETQ. The CDR3 loop spans 15 amino acids. The V gene lost 1 base and the J gene lost 4 bases, with 12 bases spanning the gap. CDR3 nucleotides: TGCGCCAGCAGCTTGTCTGGGGTTCAATACAATGAGCAGTTCTTC. This codes for CASSLSGVQYNEQFF.

The chain joins TRBV29-1 to TRBJ1-5; D is unresolved. Trimming left V 4 bases short and J 5 bases short, with 15 bases between. Germline-derived CDR1 and CDR2 are SQVTM and ANQGSEA. The CDR3 is 14 residues long. CDR3 DNA sequence: TGCAGCGTTGCTGGGAGCGGGAAGGATCAGCCCCAGCATTTT. Protein: CSVAGSGKDQPQHF.

This clonotype was seen ten or more times. The chain has TRBV6-6 and TRBJ1-3; 8 nucleotides match TRBD1. Losses at the gene ends were 6 bases for V and 2 bases for J; bases not matched to a gene: 3. Germline CDR1 and CDR2: MNHNY and SVGAGI (reference sequence). The CDR3 contains 14 residues. CDR3 DNA: TGTGCCAGCAGCCTACAGGGGGCTGGAAACACCATATATTTT. Translated, it gives CASSLQGAGNTIYF.

The rearrangement joins TRBV20-1 to TRBJ1-5, with no clear D. Germline V gene data show CDR1 as DFQATT and CDR2 as SNEGSKA (reference sequence). Trimming removed 1 base at V and 4 bases at J, with 8 bases between. This CDR3 has 13 amino acids. CDR3 loop: CSARGFRNQPQHF. The CDR3, as DNA: TGCAGTGCTAGAGGTTTCAGGAATCAGCCCCAGCATTTT.